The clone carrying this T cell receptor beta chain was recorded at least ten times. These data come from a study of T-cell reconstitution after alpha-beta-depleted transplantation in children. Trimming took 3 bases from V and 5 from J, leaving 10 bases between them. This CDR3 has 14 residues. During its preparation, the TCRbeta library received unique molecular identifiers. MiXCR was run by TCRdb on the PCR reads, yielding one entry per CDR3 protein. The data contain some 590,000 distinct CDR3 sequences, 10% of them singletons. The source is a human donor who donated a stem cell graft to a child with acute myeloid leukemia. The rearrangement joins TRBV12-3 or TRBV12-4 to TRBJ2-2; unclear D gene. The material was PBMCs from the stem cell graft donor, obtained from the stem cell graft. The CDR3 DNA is TGTGCCAGCAGTTTTGGGGTACGGACCGGGGAGCTGTTTTTT. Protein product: CASSFGVRTGELFF.